The 29 T cell receptor beta chains reported below all come from one sample, sequenced in a study of identical twins (dated by TCRdb to about 2016). Libraries were made using 5' RACE. Sequenced using an Illumina HiSeq 2000. TCRdb handled the public reads itself, with Q25 trimming in fastp and clone calling in MiXCR, and kept productive beta chains. Records with the same CDR3 protein are collapsed into one entry carrying the most frequent genes and DNA. This sample gives under 900,000 distinct CDR3 sequences in total; about 18% of them show up just once. Over 10% of the sample is taken by the ten largest. The data also belong to a second study, concerning T cells expressing NK-cell markers.

The sequencing input was PBMCs. These receptors were obtained from a woman younger than 35 in good health.

This clonotype has only a few counts. This chain connects TRBV6-2 or TRBV6-3 to TRBJ2-1; TRBD2 matches at 8 bases. There are 15 residues in the CDR3. Per germline, CDR1 MNHEY and CDR2 SVGEGT. V shed 6 bases, J shed 2 bases, and the junction held 6 bases outside the gene matches. CDR3 in amino acids: CASRPGTRAYNEQFF. CDR3 nucleotides: TGTGCCAGCAGACCAGGGACTAGAGCCTACAATGAGCAGTTCTTC.

CDR3 loop: CASSWDRRGEQFF. CDR3 nucleotides: TGCGCCAGCAGCTGGGACCGGAGAGGGGAGCAGTTCTTC. The chain uses TRBV5-1 and TRBJ2-1; tentatively, D is TRBD1 or TRBD2 (5 bases each). This CDR3 region has 13 residues. The ends were cut back, 3 bases at V and 10 bases at J, with 14 bases in the middle. Per germline, CDR1 SGHRS and CDR2 YFSETQ.

This clonotype occurred a few times. The chain recombines TRBV20-1 with TRBJ2-7; tentatively, D is TRBD1 or TRBD2 (5 bases each). CDR3 size: 15 residues. CDR1 is DFQATT, CDR2 SNEGSKA, per germline (reference sequence). V was trimmed by 2 bases and J by 7 bases, leaving 21 bases between them. The CDR3 bases are TGCAGTGCTAGAACTCCTCGGGGCCCGACTGCGGAGCAGTACTTC. This gives the protein CSARTPRGPTAEQYF.

This clonotype was seen only a few times. V usage is TRBV3-1 and J usage is TRBJ2-1, with 7 bases matching TRBD2. This CDR3 spans 16 amino acids. The germline CDR1 and CDR2 sequences are LGHDT and YNNKEL (reference sequence). Trimming cost V 0 bases and J 0 bases; bases outside gene matches: 2. The CDR3 DNA follows: TGTGCCAGCAGCCAAGAGGGAGGGATCTCCTACAATGAGCAGTTCTTC. This gives the protein CASSQEGGISYNEQFF.

This clonotype has only a few counts. This chain links TRBV7-2 with TRBJ2-7; no definite D call. V was cut by 1 base and J by 3 bases, with 13 bases left in between. The germline gives CDR1 SGHTA, CDR2 FQGNSA. The CDR3 is made up of 15 amino acids. The CDR3 region is CASSLEPGTHYEQYF. The CDR3 nucleotides read TGTGCCAGCAGCTTAGAGCCGGGTACCCACTACGAGCAGTACTTC.

This clonotype was observed a few times. The V call is TRBV6-5, the J call TRBJ1-3; D is undetermined. The CDR3 sequence is 18 residues long. Germline loops: CDR1 MNHEY, CDR2 SVGAGI. Trimming pared 0 bases from V and 3 bases from J, leaving 18 bases between. CDR3 nucleotide sequence: TGTGCCAGCAGTTACTCGAACGGGAAGGGAAGCGTTGGAAACACCATATATTTT. It is translated as CASSYSNGKGSVGNTIYF.

The rearrangement links TRBV10-3 to TRBJ2-3; no firm D call. The CDR3 length is 15 residues. The germline V gene encodes CDR1 ENHRY and CDR2 SYGVKD. Deletions cut 2 bases from V and 0 bases from J, with 9 bases between. The CDR3 loop is CAISEPGVSTDTQYF. The CDR3 nucleotides are TGTGCCATCAGTGAGCCGGGCGTTAGCACAGATACGCAGTATTTT.

The chain joins TRBV6-2 or TRBV6-3 to TRBJ2-1; D is undetermined. Germline assignment: CDR1 MNHEY and CDR2 SVGEGT. The V end was cut by 0 bases, the J end by 6 bases, with 9 bases between. The CDR3 covers 14 residues. CDR3 in DNA: TGTGCCAGCAGTTACTCGGTCAGGCTCAATGAGCAGTTCTTC. Protein: CASSYSVRLNEQFF.

This clonotype turned up a few times. The J gene is TRBJ1-1, the V gene TRBV28; possible D gene TRBD1, 6 bases. V shed 3 bases and J shed 9 bases, with 17 bases lying between them. Germline V gene lookup returns CDR1 MDHEN and CDR2 SYDVKM. CDR3 size: 14 residues. In DNA, the CDR3 is TGTGCCAGCAGTTTCGTCGGGGGCGCGGTTAAAGCTTTCTTT. Translated, it gives CASSFVGGAVKAFF.

A few counts support this clonotype. The chain links TRBV18 to TRBJ1-4; D gene uncertain. The length of the CDR3 is 13 residues. The V gene's germline CDR1 is KGHSH and CDR2 LQKENI. The V gene lost 0 bases and the J gene lost 4 bases, with 3 bases spanning the gap. CDR3 DNA: TGTGCCAGCTCACCACCCGATAATGAAAAACTGTTTTTT. Translated, it gives CASSPPDNEKLFF.

The rearrangement joins TRBV9 to TRBJ2-2; 11 positions agree with TRBD2. Germline lookup yields CDR1 SGDLS and CDR2 YYNGEE. The CDR3 sequence is 15 residues long. V lost 2 bases, J lost 5 bases, and 2 bases stayed unmatched. As DNA, the CDR3 is TGTGCCAGCAGCGTCACTAGCGGGAGTACCGGGGAGCTGTTTTTT. As protein: CASSVTSGSTGELFF.

The rearrangement links TRBV5-1 to TRBJ2-2; possibly TRBD1 for D (6 bases). Trimming removed 0 bases from V and 2 bases from J, with 8 bases in between. The CDR3 contains 15 residues. CDR1 and CDR2 (germline): SGHRS, YFSETQ. Here the CDR3 reads CASSLGTVNTGELFF. The CDR3 DNA reads TGCGCCAGCAGCTTGGGGACAGTAAACACCGGGGAGCTGTTTTTT.

This clonotype was observed a handful of times. The chain employs TRBV27 and TRBJ2-1; 9 nucleotides match TRBD2. From germline, CDR1 is MNHEY and CDR2 SMNVEV (reference sequence). CDR3 length: 17 residues. V shed 6 bases and J 7 bases; nucleotides not matched to a gene: 16. The CDR3 loop reads CASSPVASGTMGNEQFF. The DNA of the CDR3 is TGTGCCAGCAGCCCGGTCGCTAGCGGGACGATGGGGAATGAGCAGTTCTTC.

V is TRBV29-1 and J is TRBJ2-7, with 9 bases matching TRBD1. Per the germline V gene, CDR1 is SQVTM and CDR2 is ANQGSEA. After removal of 4 bases from V and 0 bases from J, the junction contained 1 base not matched to a gene. This CDR3 has 13 amino acids. The CDR3 protein is CSVGGQGSYEQYF. For the CDR3, the DNA is TGCAGCGTTGGGGGACAGGGCTCCTACGAGCAGTACTTC.

This clonotype was observed a handful of times. The J gene is TRBJ1-1, the V gene TRBV25-1; TRBD1 agrees at 9 bases. Trimming cost V 10 bases and J 4 bases; bases outside gene matches: 7. CDR1 is MGHDK and CDR2 is SYGVNS in the germline V gene. The CDR3 totals 13 residues. CDR3 nucleotides: TGTGCCACAGAAACAGGGGGCGGCACTGAAGCTTTCTTT. Amino acid sequence: CATETGGGTEAFF.

V usage is TRBV29-1 and J usage is TRBJ1-2; D is ambiguous. The CDR3 totals 9 residues. V was shortened by 3 bases and J by 7 bases, with 3 bases between the two germline ends. Per germline, CDR1 SQVTM and CDR2 ANQGSEA. CDR3 sequence reads: CSVDGGYTF. DNA for the CDR3: TGCAGCGTTGATGGTGGCTACACCTTC.

The V and J genes are TRBV14 and TRBJ2-7; D perhaps matches TRBD2 (6 bases). Germline V gene sequence: CDR1 SGHDN, CDR2 FVKESK. The CDR3 covers 16 residues. Between the trimmed V and J ends, which lost 3 bases and 0 bases, there was a span of 15 bases. The CDR3 DNA is TGTGCCAGCAGCCAGACCGGGACTGGGACCTCCTACGAGCAGTACTTC. Translation: CASSQTGTGTSYEQYF. The entire variable domain, with the rest obtained from reference TRBV14 and TRBJ2-7, is as follows: EAGVTQFPSHSVIEKGQTVTLRCDPISGHDNLYWYRRVMGKEIKFLLHFVKESKQDESGMPNNRFLAERTGGTYSTLKVQPAELEDSGVYFCASSQTGTGTSYEQYFGPGTRLTVT.

The V call is TRBV5-1, the J call TRBJ2-1, with TRBD1 as a possible D gene (6 bases). The germline CDR1 and CDR2 sequences are SGHRS and YFSETQ. The CDR3 consists of 15 residues. V was pared by 4 bases and J by 6 bases, with 17 bases between. The CDR3 DNA is TGCGCCAGCAGCAGGATGGGGGTAGGGGGCAATGAGCAGTTCTTC. It yields the protein CASSRMGVGGNEQFF.

This clonotype has a handful of counts. This rearrangement joins TRBV20-1 to TRBJ2-1; 8 bases line up with TRBD2. The CDR3 has 16 amino acids. J was trimmed by 7 bases and V by 4 bases; bases with no gene match: 15. The germline V gene encodes CDR1 DFQATT and CDR2 SNEGSKA (reference sequence). CDR3: CSAITGGSGSGNEQFF. The CDR3 DNA reads as TGCAGTGCTATCACGGGGGGGAGCGGGAGTGGTAATGAGCAGTTCTTC.

The chain couples TRBV9 to TRBJ2-2; D remains ambiguous. Per germline, CDR1 SGDLS and CDR2 YYNGEE. This CDR3 spans 13 amino acids. V lost 9 bases, J lost 3 bases, and 12 bases lay in between. CDR3 sequence reads: CATEDSYTGELFF. Here the CDR3 DNA reads TGTGCCACGGAAGACTCTTACACCGGGGAGCTGTTTTTT. The whole variable domain, filled in from reference TRBV9 and TRBJ2-2, reads DSGVTQTPKHLITATGQRVTLRCSPRSGDLSVYWYQQSLDQGLQFLIQYYNGEERAKGNILERFSAQQFPDLHSELNLSSLELGDSALYFCATEDSYTGELFFGEGSRLTVL.

The chain has TRBV20-1 and TRBJ2-4, with unresolved D. CDR1 is DFQATT, CDR2 SNEGSKA, per germline (reference sequence). This CDR3 contains 14 residues. The V end was cut by 5 bases, the J end by 2 bases, with 13 bases between. The CDR3 DNA follows: TGCAGTGCTTTGGACCCCGAATCCAAAAACATTCAGTACTTC. Residues: CSALDPESKNIQYF.

This chain links TRBV20-1 with TRBJ1-1; D call uncertain. The length of the CDR3 is 12 residues. Trimming shortened V by 3 bases and J by 1 base, and 6 bases separated the two germline ends. CDR1 is DFQATT and CDR2 is SNEGSKA in the germline V gene (reference sequence). Here the CDR3 reads CSASFPNTEAFF. CDR3 nucleotides: TGCAGTGCTAGCTTCCCGAACACTGAAGCTTTCTTT.

The V gene is TRBV27, the J gene TRBJ2-7; 9 bases are a match to TRBD2. The germline V gene has CDR1 MNHEY and CDR2 SMNVEV (reference sequence). The CDR3 extends over 15 amino acids. The V segment lost 3 bases and the J segment 1 base; nucleotides outside the gene matches: 4. The CDR3 here is CASSFDSGRSYEQYF. CDR3 bases: TGTGCCAGCAGTTTTGATAGCGGGAGATCCTACGAGCAGTACTTC.

This chain's CDR3 is CASTSGAGLSSGANVLTF. CDR3 DNA: TGTGCCAGCACATCCGGGGCGGGTCTAAGCTCTGGGGCCAACGTCCTGACTTTC. The genes are TRBV6-1 and TRBJ2-6; perhaps D is TRBD1 or TRBD2 (5 bases each). The germline CDR1 and CDR2 sequences are MNHNS and SASEGT. This CDR3 is 18 amino acids long. Trimming removed 7 bases from V and 0 bases from J, with 19 bases in between.

This clonotype came up many times. This rearrangement joins TRBV12-3 or TRBV12-4 to TRBJ1-2; 9 bases map to TRBD1. V lost 5 bases and J lost 7; bases outside the gene matches: 5. There are 13 residues in the CDR3. CDR3 loop: CASSPQGAGGYTF. CDR3 nucleotide sequence: TGTGCCAGCAGTCCACAGGGGGCAGGTGGCTACACCTTC.

This clonotype was recorded a few times. The chain uses TRBV12-3 or TRBV12-4 and TRBJ2-3, with 8 bases identical to TRBD2. V lost 9 bases and J lost 0; bases outside the gene matches: 14. The CDR3 has 17 amino acids. The CDR3 coding sequence is TGTGCCAGTCACTGGCGGGCCGGGGGGGTCAGCACAGATACGCAGTATTTT. Translating gives CASHWRAGGVSTDTQYF.

This clonotype was observed a handful of times. This CDR3 reads CASSHQGFREAFF. DNA of the CDR3: TGTGCCAGCAGCCATCAGGGGTTTAGGGAAGCTTTCTTT. The V call is TRBV7-2, the J call TRBJ1-1; TRBD1 is a possible D gene (6 bases). Per germline, CDR1 SGHTA and CDR2 FQGNSA. Trimming took 5 bases from V and 8 from J, leaving 15 bases between them. The CDR3 is 13 residues long.

This clonotype was picked up a small number of times. This chain connects TRBV4-2 to TRBJ1-4; D is unresolved. The CDR3 is 12 amino acids. Trimming left V 0 bases short and J 8 bases short, with 4 bases between. Germline V gene lookup returns CDR1 LGHNA and CDR2 YNFKEQ. Written as DNA, the CDR3 is TGTGCCAGCAGCCAAGATAAGGAAAAACTGTTTTTT. Its protein product is CASSQDKEKLFF.

This clonotype turned up a few times. The J gene is TRBJ2-1, the V gene TRBV6-2 or TRBV6-3; TRBD2 matches 11 bases. CDR1 and CDR2 (germline): MNHEY, SVGEGT. This CDR3 region has 17 residues. Trimming took 2 bases from V and 8 from J; bases not matched to a gene: 11. CDR3 residues: CASSYPVTSGSFHEQFF. The CDR3 region has the DNA TGTGCCAGCAGTTACCCCGTTACTAGCGGGAGCTTCCATGAGCAGTTCTTC.